The table lists the clone carrying this T cell receptor (beta chain) with many counts. Its antigen is not known. One entry per CDR3 protein, called by TCRdb with MiXCR from the reads. The data show about 120,000 distinct CDR3 sequences, with around 31% seen just once and around two fifths held by the top ten. The sample is drawn from a study of T cell repertoires in cytomegalovirus infection. Study summary: An indication of both CMV infection and matching HLA type came from public TCR beta signatures.

The CDR3 length is 17 residues. Germline CDR1 reads SGHTA; CDR2 reads FQGNSA. V was shortened by 5 bases and J by 1 base, with 18 bases between the two germline ends. The sample was CD8+ T cells from cultured PBMCs, taken from culture after CMV antigen stimulation. The chain couples TRBV7-2 to TRBJ2-1, with TRBD2 as a possible D gene (5 bases). This clonotype was obtained from a human donor in good health (CMV status not recorded). Some clones in this sample may be carry-over from other donors' samples. CDR3 in amino acids: CASSPPWTGISYNEQFF. The CDR3 DNA reads TGTGCCAGCAGCCCGCCCTGGACGGGGATTTCCTACAATGAGCAGTTCTTC.